The sequence of this T cell receptor (beta chain) was determined in a study of regulatory T cells in long-lasting Graves disease. The time point was: newly diagnosed GD, antithyroid drugs for less than 3 months. Following extraction of RNA from PBMCs, that RNA was used to make the TCR library. Germline values: CDR1 LNHDA, CDR2 SQIVND (reference sequence). This CDR3 is built from 12 residues. V dropped 6 bases and J dropped 8 bases, with 11 bases sitting between them. Arm-PCR of CDR3 regions and iRepertoire HTBI primers were the basis on which TCR beta libraries were built. TCRdb re-analysed the multiplex PCR reads in MiXCR, keeping a single row per CDR3 protein. This sample yields a few hundred thousand distinct CDR3 sequences, of which 20% to 25% are seen a single time; approximately 13% belongs to the top ten.

The source of this sequence is a female donor with Graves disease. V and J are TRBV19 and TRBJ2-1; D is ambiguous. Source: peripheral blood mononuclear cells (PBMCs), taken at new diagnosis, from a patient treated with antithyroid drugs. CDR3 residues: CASSLPGYEQFF. CDR3 bases: TGTGCCAGTAGCCTGCCCGGCTATGAGCAGTTCTTC.